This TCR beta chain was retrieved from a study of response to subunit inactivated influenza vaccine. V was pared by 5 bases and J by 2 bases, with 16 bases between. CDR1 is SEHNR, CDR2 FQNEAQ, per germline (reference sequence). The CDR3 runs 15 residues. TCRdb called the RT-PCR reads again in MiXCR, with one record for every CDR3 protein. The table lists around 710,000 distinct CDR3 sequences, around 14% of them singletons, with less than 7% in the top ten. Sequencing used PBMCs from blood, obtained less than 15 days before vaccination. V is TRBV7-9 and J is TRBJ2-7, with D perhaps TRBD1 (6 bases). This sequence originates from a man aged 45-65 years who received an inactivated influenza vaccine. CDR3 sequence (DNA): TGTGCCAGCAGCGGCAGGGGCCCCGCCCCCTACGAGCAGTACTTC. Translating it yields CASSGRGPAPYEQYF.